Described below is a single T cell receptor (beta chain) sequence and its context. Its antigen is unknown. Base qualities were left out, and no much larger clone turns up one base away. The cohort was made up of approximately 670 healthy bone marrow donors. All cohort members were sampled while nominally healthy, although unrecorded immune exposures were likely present. The donor was CMV seronegative and was included in the group of over 300 seronegative cohort members. Every donor gave a peripheral blood sample, and the peripheral blood mononuclear cells from that sample were used for TCR beta sequencing. Genomic DNA extraction from the blood cell samples was performed with the Qiagen DNeasy Blood Extraction Kit. These data originate in a study of cytomegalovirus exposure and HLA in healthy donors (dated by TCRdb to about 2017). Regarding the research as a whole: An earlier analysis of roughly 500 of the donors reported 250 to 300 Gb of sequence data and 100 million to 120 million unique TCR beta sequences obtained from roughly 180 million T cells. Rather than using new phenotypic data, the later analysis identified candidate immune exposures from TCR beta sequences and from how often those sequences occurred across donors. Because of strong linkage in the cohort, roughly five DR-DQ haplotypes were treated as single units for association and clustering. Across 300 to 400 genotyped donors of the cohort, an average of roughly 200,000 unique TCR beta nucleotide sequences per donor were sequenced, and 15% to 20% of those sequences were non-productive. All discovery cohort repertoires had been generated on a single sequencing platform. The study used immunosequencing to profile the T cell repertoires of hundreds of subjects and linked those repertoires to cytomegalovirus serostatus. In an earlier analysis of about 590 of the donors, high-throughput TCR beta sequencing was used to judge whether each TCR beta V gene segment behaved as functional or pseudogenic. The number of donors typed differed by locus, with 629-630 for A, B, C, DRB1 and DQB1, about 500 for DQA1, nearly 610 for DPA1, and some 470 for DPB1. Genome-wide SNP genotypes for about 65% of the roughly 670 donors were used in a later genetic analysis, which treated that subset as a discovery cohort. Along with the roughly 700-subject first cohort, a separate validation cohort of approximately 110 different subjects was used. The genetic ancestry cluster associated with self-reported Caucasian donors included roughly four fifths of the 398 genotyped donors. The study combined high-throughput TCR immunosequencing, statistical association of individual TCRs with disease status, and machine learning to predict cytomegalovirus infection status. An early release covering 500 to 750 HLA-typed donors comprised around 300 gigabases of sequencing data and about 90 million unique TCR sequences. A later analysis re-analyzed previously published TCR beta repertoires from 550 to 700 donors and added high-resolution HLA genotyping to study TCR occurrence patterns. Donor age, sex, ethnicity and CMV serostatus were collected together with the repertoire data. The study was designed to test whether signatures of past pathogen exposure could be identified by cataloging public T cell receptors. HLA typing included class I and class II loci at four-digit resolution. Study-wide conclusions, independent of this receptor: Immune exposure information for the cohort was limited to CMV serostatus. Most TCR sequences were observed very rarely across donors, whereas some public TCRs were present in many individuals. Because HLA typing was unavailable for some donors at each locus, only the typed subset was used in association tests. Correlated functional status among segregating V segments might be attributable to linkage disequilibrium, but an unknown experimental factor could not be ruled out. In a later genetic analysis, a missense DCLRE1C variant was associated with V-gene and J-gene trimming of TCR beta chains, and the association was replicated in an independent cohort. The sequencing pipeline was judged likely to have produced a cluster of highly shared sequence variants as a technical artifact. According to the authors, the approach could potentially be generalized to other disease states and immunological phenotypes. In a later analysis, HLA-associated TCR beta chains were found to be more clonally expanded and to have lower generation probabilities than equally common non-associated chains. In a later genetic analysis, fewer N-insertions in productive TCRs were reported among donors in an Asian-associated ancestry cluster than the approximately 630-donor mean. A further reported finding was that TCR beta sequences accurately predicted the HLA-A and HLA-B alleles for most subjects in the first cohort. According to a later analysis, TCR association rates differed among HLA loci, with DRB1 alleles showing the most associated TCRs and HLA-C alleles showing the fewest. A later analysis reported that several top co-occurrence clusters appeared linked to parvovirus B19, influenza, CMV and Epstein-Barr virus. Specific HLA alleles were associated with 15,000 to 20,000 TCR beta sequences at a false discovery rate of 0.05 in a later analysis. Seventeen rarely observed V segments, including chromosome 9 orphons, were excluded from the earlier analysis of several hundred of the donors because counts were too low. The classifier was reported to diagnose cytomegalovirus status with high specificity and sensitivity in both the original and validation cohorts. Roughly uniform sequencing depth across donors was assumed in presence/absence analyses, although this assumption may not hold. In this cohort, only TCR beta chains were sequenced, and detectable features were limited by the absence of alpha or paired-chain data. In vitro tests confirmed that three of the cytomegalovirus-associated TCR beta chains recognize cytomegalovirus antigens. Assigning TCR associations to individual alleles was difficult when HLA alleles, especially DR and DQ, strongly co-occurred. A later analysis found that most CMV-associated TCR beta chains appeared HLA-restricted, with HLA associations seemingly driven largely by CMV exposure. In an earlier analysis of approximately 590 of the donors, most TCR beta V segments were observed in productive rearrangements about 90% or about 30% of the time, broadly matching IMGT annotations. Because the 87-base-pair reads could not distinguish some IMGT-functional V segments, including TRBV6-2 and TRBV6-3, those segments were excluded. In the study, around 150 TCR beta chains were listed as associated with cytomegalovirus.

Unmatched junction bases come to 13, with V trimmed by 7 bases and J by 7 bases. The CDR3 spans 16 residues, from the cysteine through the phenylalanine. Only the CDR3 region is kept as DNA, spanning 48 bases read in frame from base 1. CDR1 and CDR2, looked up from the germline V gene, are SNHLY and FYNNEI. Library preparation was by the immunoSEQ multiplex PCR assay. For the multiplex PCR, a mixture combining 60 forward primers for TCR Vbeta segments and 13 reverse primers for TCR Jbeta segments was used. The CDR3 region of rearranged TCR beta genes was amplified from genomic DNA with a multiplex PCR assay. The amplified TCR beta libraries were sequenced on the Illumina HiSeq System as 87-base-pair reads. As for the authors' bioinformatics: A later analysis tallied about 77 million unique TCR beta chains across the 666 repertoires, and about 12 million of those chains were shared by two or more donors. Raw reads were error-corrected and collapsed into unique sequences with a nearest-neighbor algorithm that merged closely related sequences to remove PCR and sequencing errors. Alignment of CDR3 sequences to IMGT reference sequences was used to assign V, D and J gene segments. Each retained sequence needed at least a six-nucleotide match to both a V gene segment and a J gene segment. A rearrangement counted as productive if the CDR3 had no stop codons and remained in frame with V and J, and every other rearrangement counted as non-productive. Following IMGT convention, CDR3 was defined as the stretch from the second conserved V-encoded cysteine up to the conserved J-encoded phenylalanine. The earlier analysis of about 590 of the donors excluded sequences that lacked an unambiguous match to a single V gene segment. In an earlier analysis of 500 to 750 of the donors, V segments were called functional above 56.7% productive rearrangements and were called segregating when the between-donor standard deviation exceeded 5%. To diagnose cytomegalovirus status from the catalog of TCR beta chain sequences, a statistical classification framework was built. A later analysis assigned V and J genes by comparing TCR nucleotide sequences with IMGT/GENE-DB human TR gene sequences. Using the TCRdist pipeline, a later analysis assigned CDR3 sequences along with most-parsimonious VDJ recombination scenarios. In a later analysis, every TCR beta chain was defined by the combination of its CDR3 amino acid sequence and its V-gene family, and reads without a unique V-gene family were dropped. In a later analysis, 550 to 650 highly shared, low-generation-probability nucleotide sequences were removed to address suspected cross-contamination and a sequencing artifact. For each public chain, a later analysis derived a clonal expansion index from normalized ranks of inferred template counts within each repertoire. Generation probabilities in a later analysis came from a VDJ recombination model fitted to out-of-frame rearrangements, and those results were checked against IGoR. In a later analysis, TCR-TCR, TCR-HLA and TCR-CMV co-occurrence was scored with hypergeometric tests, and a repertoire-size bias correction was applied to TCR pairs. A later analysis estimated false discovery rates by permuting HLA or CMV assignments 20 times. A later analysis grouped co-occurring TCRs with DBSCAN, adding TCRdist sequence similarity when clustering within HLA-allele-positive subsets. For co-occurrence clustering, repertoires with fewer than 30,000 or more than 120,000 public chains were excluded, along with roughly 5 repertoires with anomalous nucleotide sharing. In TCRdb, the immuneACCESS table is reduced to in-frame sequences with V and J assigned. These tables do not hold every clone; where another copy was compared, an unresolved V gene accounts for under half, and the others remain unexplained. From that table come the V and J calls and clone size; the DNA was used to work out D and trimming. Here the sample has roughly 150,000 clones; roughly four fifths occur a single time. Together, the top ten hold over 2.5% of the sample.

This sequence originates from a female donor in good health and CMV-seronegative. The chain couples TRBV2 to TRBJ1-4, with 9 central nucleotides matching TRBD1. The sequenced sample consisted of PBMCs. The CDR3 protein sequence reads: CASTLERTGVGEKLFF. The DNA sequence is as follows: TGTGCCAGCACCCTTGAGAGGACAGGGGTTGGTGAAAAACTGTTTTTT.